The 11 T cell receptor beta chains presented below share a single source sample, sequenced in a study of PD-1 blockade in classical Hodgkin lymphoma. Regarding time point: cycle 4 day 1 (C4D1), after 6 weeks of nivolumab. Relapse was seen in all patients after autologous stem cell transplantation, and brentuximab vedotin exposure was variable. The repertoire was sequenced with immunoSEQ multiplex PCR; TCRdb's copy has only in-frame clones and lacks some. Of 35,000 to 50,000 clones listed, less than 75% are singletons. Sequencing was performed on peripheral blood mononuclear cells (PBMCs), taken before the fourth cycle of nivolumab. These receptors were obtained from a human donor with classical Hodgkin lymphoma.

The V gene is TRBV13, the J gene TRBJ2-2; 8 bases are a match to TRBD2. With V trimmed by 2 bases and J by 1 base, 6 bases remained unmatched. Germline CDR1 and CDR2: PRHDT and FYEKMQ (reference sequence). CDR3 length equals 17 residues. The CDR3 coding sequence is TGTGCCAGCAGCTTATACACGGGAGGGCGGAACACCGGGGAGCTGTTTTTT. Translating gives CASSLYTGGRNTGELFF.

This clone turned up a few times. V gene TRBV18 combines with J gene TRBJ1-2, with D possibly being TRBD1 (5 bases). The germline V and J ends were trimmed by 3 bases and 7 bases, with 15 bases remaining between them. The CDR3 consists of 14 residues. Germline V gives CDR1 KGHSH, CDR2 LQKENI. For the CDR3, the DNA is TGTGCCAGCTCACCGGGGACGGCCAGAACTGGCTACACCTTC. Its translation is CASSPGTARTGYTF.

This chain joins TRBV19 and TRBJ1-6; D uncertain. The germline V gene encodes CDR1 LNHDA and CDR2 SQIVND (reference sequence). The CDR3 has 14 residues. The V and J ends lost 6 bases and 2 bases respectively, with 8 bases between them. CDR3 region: CASRLFAYNSPLHF. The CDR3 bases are TGTGCCAGTAGACTCTTCGCCTATAATTCACCCCTCCACTTT.

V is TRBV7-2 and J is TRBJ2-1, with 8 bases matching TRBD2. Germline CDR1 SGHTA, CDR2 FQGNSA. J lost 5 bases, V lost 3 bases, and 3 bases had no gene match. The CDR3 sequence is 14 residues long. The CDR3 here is CASSLQAGDNEQFF. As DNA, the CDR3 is TGTGCCAGCAGCTTGCAAGCGGGGGACAATGAGCAGTTCTTC.

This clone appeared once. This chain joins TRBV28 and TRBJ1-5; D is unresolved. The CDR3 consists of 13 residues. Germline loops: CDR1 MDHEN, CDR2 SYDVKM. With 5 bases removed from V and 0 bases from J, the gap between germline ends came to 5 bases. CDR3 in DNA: TGTGCCAGCAGTGAGGTTAGCAATCAGCCCCAGCATTTT. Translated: CASSEVSNQPQHF.

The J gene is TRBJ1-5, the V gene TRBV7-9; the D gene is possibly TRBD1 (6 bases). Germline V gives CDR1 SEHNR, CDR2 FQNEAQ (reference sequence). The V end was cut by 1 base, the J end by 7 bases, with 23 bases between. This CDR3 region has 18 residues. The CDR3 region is CASSLGAMRQGLRQPQHF. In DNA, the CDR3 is TGTGCCAGCAGCTTAGGGGCTATGAGGCAGGGGCTGAGACAGCCCCAGCATTTT.

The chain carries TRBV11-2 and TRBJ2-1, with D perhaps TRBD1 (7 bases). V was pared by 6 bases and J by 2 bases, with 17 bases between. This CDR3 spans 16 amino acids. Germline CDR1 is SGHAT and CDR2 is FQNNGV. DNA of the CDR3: TGTGCCAGCAGTCCCGCAGGGGGGAGAGCCTACAATGAGCAGTTCTTC. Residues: CASSPAGGRAYNEQFF. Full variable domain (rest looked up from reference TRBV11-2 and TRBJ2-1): EAGVAQSPRYKIIEKRQSVAFWCNPISGHATLYWYQQILGQGPKLLIQFQNNGVVDDSQLPKDRFSAERLKGVDSTLKIQPAKLEDSAVYLCASSPAGGRAYNEQFFGPGTRLTVL.

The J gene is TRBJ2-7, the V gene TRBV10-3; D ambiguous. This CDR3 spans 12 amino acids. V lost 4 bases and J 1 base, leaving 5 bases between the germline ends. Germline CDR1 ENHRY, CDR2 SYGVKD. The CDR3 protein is CAISAGSYEQYF. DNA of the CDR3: TGTGCCATCAGTGCGGGTTCCTACGAGCAGTACTTC.

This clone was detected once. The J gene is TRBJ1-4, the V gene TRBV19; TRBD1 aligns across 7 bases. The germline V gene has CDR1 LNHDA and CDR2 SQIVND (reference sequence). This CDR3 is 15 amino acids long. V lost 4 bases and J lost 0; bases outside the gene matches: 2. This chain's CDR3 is CASSTGTATNEKLFF. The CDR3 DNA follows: TGTGCCAGTAGTACTGGGACAGCAACTAATGAAAAACTGTTTTTT.

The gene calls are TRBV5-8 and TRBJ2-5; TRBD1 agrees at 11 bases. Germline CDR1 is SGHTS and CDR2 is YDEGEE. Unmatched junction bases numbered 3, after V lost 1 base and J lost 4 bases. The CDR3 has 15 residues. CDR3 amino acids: CASSLTGTGGETQYF. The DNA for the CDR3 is TGTGCCAGCAGCTTGACCGGGACAGGGGGAGAGACCCAGTACTTC.

The CDR3 loop is CASSRGSGTSDTDTQYF. The CDR3 coding sequence is TGCGCCAGCAGCCGTGGATCCGGGACTAGCGACACAGATACGCAGTATTTT. The V and J genes are TRBV4-3 and TRBJ2-3; 10 bases are a match to TRBD2. V lost 4 bases and J lost 2; bases outside the gene matches: 9. In germline, CDR1 is LGHNA, CDR2 YSLEER. CDR3 length equals 17 residues.